The rows below give T cell receptor beta chains drawn from one sample of a study of OX40 agonist ivuxolimab in advanced cancers. The data were produced by immunoSEQ multiplex PCR, yet TCRdb's version contains in-frame clones alone and is incomplete. Among around 62,000 clones listed, roughly 88% were seen once. The sequencing here drew on CD4+ or CD8+ T cells sorted from blood, taken in a trial of the OX40 agonist ivuxolimab. The origin of the receptors is an adult with an advanced solid tumor such as melanoma, head and neck, liver or kidney cancer. The CDR3 runs from the conserved cysteine through the conserved F or W. The order of the fields is J gene, D gene, V gene, clone size, CDR3 length, CDR3 DNA, CDR3 protein. The D gene is left open where the match is weak. Clone size, where shown, is once, few, many, or a class for clones that have expanded.

>TRBJ2-3|NA|TRBV10-3|NA|13
TGTGCCATTTCTGACTTTCTCACAGATACGCAGTATTTT
CAISDFLTDTQYF
>TRBJ2-3|TRBD2|TRBV6-1|NA|14
TGTGCCAGCAGCGAACTAGCGGGTGCAGATACGCAGTATTTT
CASSELAGADTQYF
>TRBJ2-6|NA|TRBV21-1|few|18
TGTGCCAGCAGCGACCCGGGAATAATGAGCTCTGGGGCCAACGTCCTGACTTTC
CASSDPGIMSSGANVLTF
>TRBJ2-3|NA|TRBV4-3|NA|15
TGCGCCAGCAGCCAAGAGCGTGGGTTTGCAGATACGCAGTATTTT
CASSQERGFADTQYF
>TRBJ1-2|TRBD1|TRBV6-5|NA|13
TGTGCCAGCAGTCCGACAGGGGCCTATGGCTACACCTTC
CASSPTGAYGYTF
>TRBJ1-3|NA|TRBV7-9|NA|16
TGTGCCAGCAGCTTAGTACCAGGGATTAGTGGAAACACCATATATTTT
CASSLVPGISGNTIYF
>TRBJ1-5|NA|TRBV7-2|NA|15
TGTGCCAGCAGCGGAGTAGGAGGGGCAAATCAGCCCCAGCATTTT
CASSGVGGANQPQHF
>TRBJ2-1|NA|TRBV11-2|NA|14
TGTGCCAGCAGCTTAGGACCACTATACAATGAGCAGTTCTTC
CASSLGPLYNEQFF
>TRBJ1-1|NA|TRBV6-5|NA|12
TGTGCCAGCAGTGAAATGACCACTGAAGCTTTCTTT
CASSEMTTEAFF
>TRBJ2-7|TRBD2|TRBV6-5|NA|15
TGTGCCAGCAGTTACAGGGGCGGGAGTCGGTACGAGCAGTACTTC
CASSYRGGSRYEQYF
>TRBJ2-5|TRBD1|TRBV7-8|NA|15
TGTGCCAGCAGCTCCGCAGGGGGCTGGGTAGAGACCCAGTACTTC
CASSSAGGWVETQYF
>TRBJ2-5|NA|TRBV15|NA|13
TGTGCCACCAGCAGAGATCAGGGAGAGACCCAGTACTTC
CATSRDQGETQYF
>TRBJ2-7|NA|TRBV11-2|NA|12
TGTGCCAGCAGCTTAATAGCTAACGAGCAGTACTTC
CASSLIANEQYF
>TRBJ2-1|TRBD2|TRBV6-5|NA|15
TGTGCCAGCAATCGAGCGGGAGGCCATTACAATGAGCAGTTCTTC
CASNRAGGHYNEQFF
>TRBJ2-7|TRBD2|TRBV13|NA|15
TGTGCCAGCAGCTTAGGCAGGCGGGGGGCCTACGAGCAGTACTTC
CASSLGRRGAYEQYF
>TRBJ2-2|NA|TRBV27|NA|15
TGTGCCAGCAGCCCCCGGGCCTGGAACACCGGGGAGCTGTTTTTT
CASSPRAWNTGELFF
>TRBJ2-1|TRBD2|TRBV19|NA|17
TGTGCCAGTAGTTGGGGACTAGCGGGATCTAGTTACAATGAGCAGTTCTTC
CASSWGLAGSSYNEQFF
>TRBJ2-7|NA|TRBV6-5|NA|15
TGTGCCAGCAGTTATTCATGGGGACAATCCGACGAGCAGTACTTC
CASSYSWGQSDEQYF
>TRBJ2-4|NA|TRBV6-5|NA|13
TGTGCCAGCAGTACGCCTCTATCAAACATTCAGTACTTC
CASSTPLSNIQYF
>TRBJ1-2|NA|TRBV5-1|NA|13
TGCGCCAGCAGCCAACGTGTAGACTATGGCTACACCTTC
CASSQRVDYGYTF
>TRBJ2-7|NA|TRBV21-1|NA|13
TGTGCCAGCAGCCTACGGACTAGTAACGAGCAGTACTTC
CASSLRTSNEQYF
>TRBJ1-2|NA|TRBV4-1|NA|18
TGCGCCAGCAGCCAAGGAAGGGCAGGGGCAAGAGGAAATTATGGCTACACCTTC
CASSQGRAGARGNYGYTF
>TRBJ2-7|TRBD1|TRBV28|NA|15
TGTGCCAGCAGTTCCCCGGACAGGGCGGTCTACGAGCAGTACTTC
CASSSPDRAVYEQYF
>TRBJ2-2|NA|TRBV9|NA|14
TGTGCCAGCAGCGTAGCGATGAACACCGGGGAGCTGTTTTTT
CASSVAMNTGELFF
>TRBJ2-7|NA|TRBV14|NA|18
TGTGCCAGCAGCCAAGATGTAACGGCCTTCGGGTCCTCCTACGAGCAGTACTTC
CASSQDVTAFGSSYEQYF
>TRBJ2-1|NA|TRBV6-1|NA|12
TGTGCCAGCAGTGAAATGGTAAATGAGCAGTTCTTC
CASSEMVNEQFF
>TRBJ2-2|TRBD2|TRBV7-2|few|19
TGTGCCAGCACCCCGGGGAGACTGCGGGAGGGCCAGTTAACGTCGGAGCTGTTTTTT
CASTPGRLREGQLTSELFF
>TRBJ1-2|NA|TRBV2|NA|13
TGTGCCAGCAGTAAACAGGCTAACTATGGCTACACCTTC
CASSKQANYGYTF
>TRBJ2-1|NA|TRBV18|NA|14
TGTGCCAGCTCACCTGGGGCCACCAACAATGAGCAGTTCTTC
CASSPGATNNEQFF
>TRBJ2-1|NA|TRBV5-1|NA|12
TGCGCCAGCAGCCCGGGACTCTATGAGCAGTTCTTC
CASSPGLYEQFF
>TRBJ2-7|NA|TRBV11-3|NA|14
TGTGCCAGCAGCCCCAGAGGAACTACCTACGAGCAGTACTTC
CASSPRGTTYEQYF
>TRBJ2-1|TRBD2|TRBV6-1|NA|15
TGTGCCAGCAGTGTAGAAGCGGGAGCCTACAATGAGCAGTTCTTC
CASSVEAGAYNEQFF
>TRBJ1-1|NA|TRBV19|NA|14
TGTGCCACCACCTTGGTGGGGGATTTTGGGGAAGCTTTCTTT
CATTLVGDFGEAFF
>TRBJ1-2|NA|TRBV11-1|NA|13
TGTGCCAGCAGCGCCAACGGAGGCTATGGCTACACCTTC
CASSANGGYGYTF
>TRBJ1-6|TRBD1|TRBV25-1|NA|13
TGTGCCAGCAGTGAGACAGGGCTATCACCCCTCCACTTT
CASSETGLSPLHF